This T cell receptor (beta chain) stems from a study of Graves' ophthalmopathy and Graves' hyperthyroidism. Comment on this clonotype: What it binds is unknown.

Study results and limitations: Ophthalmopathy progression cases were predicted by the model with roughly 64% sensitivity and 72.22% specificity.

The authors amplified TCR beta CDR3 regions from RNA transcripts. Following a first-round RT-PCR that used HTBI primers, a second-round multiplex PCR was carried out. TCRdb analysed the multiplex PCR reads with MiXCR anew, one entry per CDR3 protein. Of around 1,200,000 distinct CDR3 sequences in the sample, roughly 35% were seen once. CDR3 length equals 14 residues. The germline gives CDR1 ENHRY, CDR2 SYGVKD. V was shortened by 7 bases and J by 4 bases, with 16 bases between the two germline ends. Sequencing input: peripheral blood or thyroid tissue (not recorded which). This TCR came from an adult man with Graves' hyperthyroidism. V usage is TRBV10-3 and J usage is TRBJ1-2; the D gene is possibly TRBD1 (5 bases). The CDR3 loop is CAINSGSGAYGYTF. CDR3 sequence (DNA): TGTGCCATCAATTCGGGGAGCGGGGCCTATGGCTACACCTTC.